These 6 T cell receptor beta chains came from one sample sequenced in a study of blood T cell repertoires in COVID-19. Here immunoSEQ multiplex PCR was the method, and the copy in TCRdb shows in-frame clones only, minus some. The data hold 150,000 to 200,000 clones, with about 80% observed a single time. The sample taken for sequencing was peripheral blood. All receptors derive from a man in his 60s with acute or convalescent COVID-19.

The CDR3 region is CASSPRGGNSNQPQHF. The CDR3 DNA follows: TGTGCCAGCTCACCCCGGGGAGGAAATAGCAATCAGCCCCAGCATTTT. The rearrangement uses TRBV18 and TRBJ1-5; no firm D call. Deletions cut 3 bases from V and 0 bases from J, with 12 bases between. Germline V CDR1 and CDR2: KGHSH, LQKENI. The length of the CDR3 is 16 residues.

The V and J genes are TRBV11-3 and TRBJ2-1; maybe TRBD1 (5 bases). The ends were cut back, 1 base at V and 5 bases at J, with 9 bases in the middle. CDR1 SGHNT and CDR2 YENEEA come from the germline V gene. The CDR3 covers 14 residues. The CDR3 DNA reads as TGTGCCAGCAGCTTAGGGGGCAGCGACAATGAGCAGTTCTTC. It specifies CASSLGGSDNEQFF. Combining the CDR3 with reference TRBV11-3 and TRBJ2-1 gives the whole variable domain EAGVVQSPRYKIIEKKQPVAFWCNPISGHNTLYWYLQNLGQGPELLIRYENEEAVDDSQLPKDRFSAERLKGVDSTLKIQPAELGDSAVYLCASSLGGSDNEQFFGPGTRLTVL.

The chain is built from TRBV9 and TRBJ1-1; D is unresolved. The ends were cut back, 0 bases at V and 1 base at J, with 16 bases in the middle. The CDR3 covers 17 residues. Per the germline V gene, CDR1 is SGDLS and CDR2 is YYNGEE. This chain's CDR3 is CASSVDGFGGRNTEAFF. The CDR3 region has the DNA TGTGCCAGCAGCGTAGACGGTTTCGGAGGCCGGAACACTGAAGCTTTCTTT.

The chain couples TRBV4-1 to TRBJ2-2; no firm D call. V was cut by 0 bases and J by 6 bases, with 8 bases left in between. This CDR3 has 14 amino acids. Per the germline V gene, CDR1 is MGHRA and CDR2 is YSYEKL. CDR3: CASSQDILAGELFF. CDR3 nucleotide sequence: TGCGCCAGCAGCCAAGATATTTTAGCCGGGGAGCTGTTTTTT.

CDR3 bases: TGTGCCAGCAGCCACGCCCGGGACAGGGCGTCCGCGAACACCGGGGAGCTGTTTTTT. This gives the protein CASSHARDRASANTGELFF. The chain uses TRBV7-9 and TRBJ2-2; 9 bases are shared with TRBD1. The CDR3 consists of 19 residues. V gave up 5 bases and J gave up 0 bases; unmatched junction bases: 13. Per the germline V gene, CDR1 is SEHNR and CDR2 is FQNEAQ (reference sequence).

The CDR3 loop is CASSQTAGNYGYTF. CDR3 bases: TGTGCCAGCAGCCAAACGGCAGGGAACTATGGCTACACCTTC. The genes are TRBV4-2 and TRBJ1-2; D possibly corresponds to TRBD1 (5 bases). In germline, CDR1 is LGHNA, CDR2 YNFKEQ. Trimming took off 2 bases at V and 2 bases at J, with 9 bases between the two ends. The CDR3 has 14 amino acids.